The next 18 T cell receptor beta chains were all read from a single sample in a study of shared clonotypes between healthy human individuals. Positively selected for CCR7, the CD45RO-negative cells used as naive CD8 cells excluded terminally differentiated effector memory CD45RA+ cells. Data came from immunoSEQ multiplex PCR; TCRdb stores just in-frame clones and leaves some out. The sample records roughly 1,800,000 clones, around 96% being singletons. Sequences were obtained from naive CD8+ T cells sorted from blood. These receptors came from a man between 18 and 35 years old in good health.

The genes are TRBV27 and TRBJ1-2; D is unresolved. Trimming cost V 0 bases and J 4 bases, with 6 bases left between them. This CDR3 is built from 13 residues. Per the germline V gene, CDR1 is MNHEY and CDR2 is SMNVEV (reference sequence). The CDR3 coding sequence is TGTGCCAGCAGTTTATCACGGTCCTATGGCTACACCTTC. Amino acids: CASSLSRSYGYTF.

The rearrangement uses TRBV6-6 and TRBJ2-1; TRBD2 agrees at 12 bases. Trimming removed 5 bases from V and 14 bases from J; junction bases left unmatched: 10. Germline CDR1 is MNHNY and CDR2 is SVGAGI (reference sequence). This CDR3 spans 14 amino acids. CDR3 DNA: TGTGCCAGCAGTATCACGACTAGCGGGAGTGAAGAGTTCTTC. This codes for CASSITTSGSEEFF.

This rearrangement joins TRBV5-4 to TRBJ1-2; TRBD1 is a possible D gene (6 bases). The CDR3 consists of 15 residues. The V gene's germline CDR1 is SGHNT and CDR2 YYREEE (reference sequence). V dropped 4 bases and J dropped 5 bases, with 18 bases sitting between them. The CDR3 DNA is TGTGCCAGCAGCCTGGCTTGGGGGGCGAGATATGGCTACACCTTC. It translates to CASSLAWGARYGYTF.

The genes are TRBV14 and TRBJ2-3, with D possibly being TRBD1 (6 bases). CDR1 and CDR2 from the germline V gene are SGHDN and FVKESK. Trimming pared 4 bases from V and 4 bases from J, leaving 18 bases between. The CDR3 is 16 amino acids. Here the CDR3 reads CASSPTEYGGADTQYF. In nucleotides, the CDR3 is TGTGCCAGCAGCCCCACTGAATATGGGGGCGCAGATACGCAGTATTTT.

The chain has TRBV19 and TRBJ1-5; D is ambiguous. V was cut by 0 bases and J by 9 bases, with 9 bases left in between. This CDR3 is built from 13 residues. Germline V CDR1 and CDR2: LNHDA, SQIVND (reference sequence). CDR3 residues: CASSIDLEVPQHF. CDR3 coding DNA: TGTGCCAGTAGTATAGATCTGGAGGTGCCCCAGCATTTT. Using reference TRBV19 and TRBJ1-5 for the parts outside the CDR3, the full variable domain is DGGITQSPKYLFRKEGQNVTLSCEQNLNHDAMYWYRQDPGQGLRLIYYSQIVNDFQKGDIAEGYSVSREKKESFPLTVTSAQKNPTAFYLCASSIDLEVPQHFGDGTRLSIL.

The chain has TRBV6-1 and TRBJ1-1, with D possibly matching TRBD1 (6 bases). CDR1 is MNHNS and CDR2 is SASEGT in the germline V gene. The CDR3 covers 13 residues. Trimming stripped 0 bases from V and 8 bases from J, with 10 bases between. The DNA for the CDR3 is TGTGCCAGCAGTGAAGCCGCCAGGGGAGAAGCTTTCTTT. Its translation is CASSEAARGEAFF.

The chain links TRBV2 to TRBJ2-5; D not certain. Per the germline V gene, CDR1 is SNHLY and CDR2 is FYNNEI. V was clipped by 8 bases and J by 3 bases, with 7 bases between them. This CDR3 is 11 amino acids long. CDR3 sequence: CASEREETQYF. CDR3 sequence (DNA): TGTGCCAGCGAAAGGGAAGAGACCCAGTACTTC.

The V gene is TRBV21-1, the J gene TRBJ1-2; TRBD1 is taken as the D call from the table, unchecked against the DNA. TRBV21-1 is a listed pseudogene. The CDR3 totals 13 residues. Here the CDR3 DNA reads TGTGCCAGCAGCAAAGGAGCAGGTTATGGCTACACCTTC. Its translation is CASSKGAGYGYTF.

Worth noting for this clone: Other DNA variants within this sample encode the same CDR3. The CDR3 bases are TGTGCCAGCAGCTTAGACGCCGAAGAGACCCAGTACTTC. Amino acid sequence: CASSLDAEETQYF. The rearrangement links TRBV7-2 to TRBJ2-5; no clear D. This CDR3 contains 13 residues. V lost 1 base to trimming and J lost 3 bases, with 6 bases between them. CDR1 SGHTA and CDR2 FQGNSA come from the germline V gene.

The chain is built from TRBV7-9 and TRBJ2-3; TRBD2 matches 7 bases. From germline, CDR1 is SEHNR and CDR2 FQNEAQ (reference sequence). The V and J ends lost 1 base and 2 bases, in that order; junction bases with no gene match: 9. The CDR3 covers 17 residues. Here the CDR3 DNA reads TGTGCCAGCAGCTTAGGGACTAGTGTGGACCACACAGATACGCAGTATTTT. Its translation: CASSLGTSVDHTDTQYF.

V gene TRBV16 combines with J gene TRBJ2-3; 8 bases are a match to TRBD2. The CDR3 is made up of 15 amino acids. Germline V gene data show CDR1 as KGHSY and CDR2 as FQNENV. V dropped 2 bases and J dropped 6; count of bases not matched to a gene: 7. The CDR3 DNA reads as TGTGCCAGCAGCCAAGGCCAGCGGGAGAAGGATACGCAGTATTTT. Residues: CASSQGQREKDTQYF. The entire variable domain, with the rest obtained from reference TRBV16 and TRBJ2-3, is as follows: GEEVAQTPKHLVRGEGQKAKLYCAPIKGHSYVFWYQQVLKNEFKFLISFQNENVFDETGMPKERFSAKCLPNSPCSLEIQATKLEDSAVYFCASSQGQREKDTQYFGPGTRLTVL.

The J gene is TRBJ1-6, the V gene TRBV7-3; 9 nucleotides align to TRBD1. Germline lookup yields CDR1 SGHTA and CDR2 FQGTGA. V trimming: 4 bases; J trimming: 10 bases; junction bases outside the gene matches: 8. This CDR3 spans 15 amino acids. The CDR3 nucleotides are TGTGCCAGCAGCTCCGACAGGGGGTTGGGGTCACCCCTCCACTTT. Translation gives CASSSDRGLGSPLHF.

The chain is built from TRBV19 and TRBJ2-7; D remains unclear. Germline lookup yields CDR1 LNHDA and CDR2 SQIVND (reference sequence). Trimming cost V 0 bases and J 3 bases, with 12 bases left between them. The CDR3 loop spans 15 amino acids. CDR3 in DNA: TGTGCCAGTAGTATAGATGACTCCAGTTACTACGAGCAGTACTTC. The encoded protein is CASSIDDSSYYEQYF.

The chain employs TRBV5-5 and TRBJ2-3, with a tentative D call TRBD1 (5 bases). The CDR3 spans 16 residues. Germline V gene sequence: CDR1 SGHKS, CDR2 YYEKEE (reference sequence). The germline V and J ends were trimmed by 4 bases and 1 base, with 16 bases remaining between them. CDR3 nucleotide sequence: TGTGCCAGCAGCCCACGTTTAGGGGAACGCACAGATACGCAGTATTTT. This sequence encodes CASSPRLGERTDTQYF.

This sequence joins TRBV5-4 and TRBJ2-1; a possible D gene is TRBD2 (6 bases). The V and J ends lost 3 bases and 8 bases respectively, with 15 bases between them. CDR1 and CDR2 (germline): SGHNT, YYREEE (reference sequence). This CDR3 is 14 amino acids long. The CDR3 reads CASSYRNSGDEQFF. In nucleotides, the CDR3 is TGTGCCAGCAGCTACCGTAATAGCGGCGATGAGCAGTTCTTC.

CDR3 sequence: CASSQEPAGGNTEAFF. In nucleotides, the CDR3 is TGCGCCAGCAGCCAAGAACCGGCCGGGGGGAACACTGAAGCTTTCTTT. The chain has TRBV4-3 and TRBJ1-1; D perhaps matches TRBD1 (5 bases). Deletions cut 0 bases from V and 1 base from J, with 12 bases between. CDR1 LGHNA and CDR2 YSLEER come from the germline V gene. The CDR3 is made up of 16 amino acids.

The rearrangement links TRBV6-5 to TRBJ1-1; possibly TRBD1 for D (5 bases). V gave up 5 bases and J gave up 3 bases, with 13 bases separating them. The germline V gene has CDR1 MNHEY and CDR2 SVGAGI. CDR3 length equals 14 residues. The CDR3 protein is CASSIGTADTEAFF. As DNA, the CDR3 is TGTGCCAGCAGTATCGGGACGGCAGACACTGAAGCTTTCTTT.

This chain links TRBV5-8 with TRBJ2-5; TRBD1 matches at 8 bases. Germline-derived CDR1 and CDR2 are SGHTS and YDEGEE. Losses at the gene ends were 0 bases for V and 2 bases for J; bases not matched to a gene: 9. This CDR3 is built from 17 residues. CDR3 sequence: CASSLAGSGGSQETQYF. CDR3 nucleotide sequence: TGTGCCAGCAGCTTGGCTGGGTCAGGGGGCAGTCAAGAGACCCAGTACTTC.